The 21 T cell receptor beta chains listed next were all sequenced from one sample in a study of blood T cells in healthy people across ages. Using a J-beta primer mix together with a sample-barcoded 5' primer, a second PCR was run for about 7 to 12 cycles. TCRdb fed the 5' RACE reads into MiXCR, producing one record per CDR3 protein. The sample includes roughly 900,000 distinct CDR3 sequences, 29% of them seen just once. Sequencing was done on a sample of blood. All receptors derive from a woman aged 80 or over in good health.

This chain connects TRBV7-2 to TRBJ2-4, with D perhaps matching TRBD1 (7 bases). The CDR3 totals 16 residues. CDR1 and CDR2 from the germline V gene are SGHTA and FQGNSA. Trimming took off 5 bases at V and 2 bases at J, with 16 bases between the two ends. CDR3 loop: CASSLGGGASKNIQYF. CDR3 sequence (DNA): TGTGCCAGCAGCCTAGGAGGGGGCGCTTCCAAAAACATTCAGTACTTC.

The chain employs TRBV9 and TRBJ1-1, with a possible D match to TRBD1 (6 bases). Germline V lookup: CDR1 SGDLS, CDR2 YYNGEE. With 4 bases removed from V and 9 bases from J, the gap between germline ends came to 10 bases. This CDR3 contains 11 residues. The CDR3 sequence: CASSITGKAFF. The CDR3 bases are TGTGCCAGCAGCATTACAGGGAAAGCTTTCTTT. The full variable domain, completed using reference TRBV9 and TRBJ1-1, is DSGVTQTPKHLITATGQRVTLRCSPRSGDLSVYWYQQSLDQGLQFLIQYYNGEERAKGNILERFSAQQFPDLHSELNLSSLELGDSALYFCASSITGKAFFGQGTRLTVV.

The rearrangement joins TRBV4-2 to TRBJ2-1, with TRBD2 matching over 14 bases. The CDR3 is 18 amino acids. Germline V gives CDR1 LGHNA, CDR2 YNFKEQ. J lost 6 bases, V lost 4 bases, and 11 bases had no gene match. In nucleotides, the CDR3 is TGTGCCAGCAGCCCAGAGACTAGCGGGGGGGCATCGGGCAATGAGCAGTTCTTC. This sequence encodes CASSPETSGGASGNEQFF.

In its sample, this clonotype was seen many times. V and J are TRBV12-3 or TRBV12-4 and TRBJ1-1, with D perhaps TRBD1 (5 bases). With 6 bases removed from V and 5 bases from J, the gap between germline ends came to 13 bases. The CDR3 contains 13 residues. In DNA, the CDR3 is TGTGCCAGCAGCATGCGACGGGGGACTGAAGCTTTCTTT. Translated, it gives CASSMRRGTEAFF.

The chain is built from TRBV4-2 and TRBJ2-3; possibly TRBD2 for D (7 bases). This CDR3 has 16 residues. From germline, CDR1 is LGHNA and CDR2 YNFKEQ. The V and J ends lost 1 base and 1 base respectively, with 12 bases between them. CDR3 residues: CASSQAGGGRTDTQYF. For the CDR3, the DNA is TGTGCCAGCAGCCAAGCCGGCGGGGGCCGCACAGATACGCAGTATTTT.

The V call is TRBV20-1, the J call TRBJ2-2; TRBD2 aligns across 10 bases. Germline CDR1 DFQATT, CDR2 SNEGSKA (reference sequence). The J segment lost 7 bases and the V segment lost 1 base, leaving 6 bases of the junction unmatched. This CDR3 has 15 residues. CDR3 in amino acids: CSARGTSGQNGELFF. The CDR3 DNA reads TGCAGTGCTAGAGGGACTAGCGGACAAAACGGGGAGCTGTTTTTT.

This clonotype has more than one count but fewer than ten. The chain combines TRBV9 with TRBJ2-5; the D gene is possibly TRBD2 (5 bases). CDR1 and CDR2 from the germline V gene are SGDLS and YYNGEE. Between the trimmed V and J ends, which lost 2 bases and 5 bases, there was a span of 10 bases. This CDR3 comprises 13 residues. The CDR3, as DNA: TGTGCCAGCAGCGTTTGGCCGGGGGAGACCCAGTACTTC. Amino acids: CASSVWPGETQYF.

Note on this clonotype: A much larger clone differs from this one at a single base, so this may be a read error. CDR3 region: CASSPSGTEGPQYF. The CDR3 DNA sequence: TGCGCCAGCAGCCCGTCCGGGACAGAAGGGCCCCAGTACTTC. The chain combines TRBV5-1 with TRBJ2-5; 7 bases map to TRBD1. CDR1 is SGHRS, CDR2 YFSETQ, per germline. The length of the CDR3 is 14 residues. After removal of 4 bases from V and 9 bases from J, the junction contained 12 bases not matched to a gene. The variable domain in full, with the rest retrieved from reference TRBV5-1 and TRBJ2-5, is KAGVTQTPRYLIKTRGQQVTLSCSPISGHRSVSWYQQTPGQGLQFLFEYFSETQRNKGNFPGRFSGRQFSNSRSEMNVSTLELGDSALYLCASSPSGTEGPQYFGPGTRLLVL.

In its sample, this clonotype was seen many times. V is TRBV6-2 or TRBV6-3 and J is TRBJ2-5; TRBD1 or TRBD2 may be the D gene (5 bases each). The length of the CDR3 is 15 residues. Per the germline V gene, CDR1 is MNHEY and CDR2 is SVGEGT. The V and J ends lost 2 bases and 4 bases respectively, with 14 bases between them. CDR3 sequence reads: CASSYNSGAAETQYF. CDR3 nucleotide sequence: TGTGCCAGCAGTTACAATTCCGGGGCGGCAGAGACCCAGTACTTC.

On this clonotype itself: The conserved final phenylalanine or tryptophan is absent from the CDR3, which likely points to a read error. The chain combines TRBV11-1 with TRBJ2-7, with 9 bases aligning to TRBD2. The J call may be mistaken, given a closer DNA end match to TRBJ2-5. The CDR3 covers 15 residues. CDR1 and CDR2 (germline): SGHAT, FQDESV (reference sequence). As DNA, the CDR3 is TGTGCCAGCAGCCCCCTAGCGGGGAGTCAAGAGACCCAGTACCTC. Translation gives CASSPLAGSQETQYL.

Ten or more counts support this clonotype. CDR3 sequence (DNA): TGTGCCACCAGTGACGGACAGGTAGCTAGCACAGATACGCAGTATTTT. Residues: CATSDGQVASTDTQYF. This chain joins TRBV24-1 and TRBJ2-3, with 7 bases fitting TRBD1. This CDR3 region has 16 residues. Germline V CDR1 and CDR2: KGHDR, SFDVKD. Germline trimming cut 4 bases from V and 0 bases from J; bases unmatched to any gene: 6.

The chain links TRBV4-3 to TRBJ2-2; 7 bases line up with TRBD1. This CDR3 spans 16 amino acids. J was trimmed by 4 bases and V by 2 bases; bases with no gene match: 7. Germline V gives CDR1 LGHNA, CDR2 YSLEER. The CDR3 DNA reads as TGCGCCAGCAGCCAAACACAGGGGTATGGCACCGGGGAGCTGTTTTTT. This translates into CASSQTQGYGTGELFF.

About this clonotype itself: Since a much larger clone is just one base distant, this may be a read error. The V and J genes are TRBV20-1 and TRBJ1-2; TRBD1 might be the D (5 bases). The CDR3 has 16 residues. CDR1 is DFQATT and CDR2 is SNEGSKA in the germline V gene (reference sequence). V lost 5 bases to trimming and J lost 5 bases, with 24 bases between them. The CDR3 here is CSARNKDGGLGYGYTF. The DNA for the CDR3 is TGCAGTGCTCGAAATAAGGACGGGGGGTTAGGGTATGGCTACACCTTC.

This clonotype came up many times. This chain links TRBV2 with TRBJ2-4; D not resolved. This CDR3 has 15 residues. Per germline, CDR1 SNHLY and CDR2 FYNNEI. V was cut by 6 bases and J by 0 bases, with 12 bases left in between. In DNA, the CDR3 is TGTGCCAGCAGCTGGACGGAGCTAGCCAAAAACATTCAGTACTTC. Translated, it gives CASSWTELAKNIQYF.

The chain joins TRBV20-1 to TRBJ2-7, with a weak D call TRBD1 (6 bases). Germline values: CDR1 DFQATT, CDR2 SNEGSKA (reference sequence). The CDR3 has 13 residues. Trimming removed 3 bases from V and 0 bases from J, with 9 bases in between. Here the CDR3 reads CSARDRASYEQYF. DNA for the CDR3: TGCAGTGCTAGGGACAGAGCCTCCTACGAGCAGTACTTC.

This clonotype appeared many times. This rearrangement joins TRBV5-1 to TRBJ2-2, with D perhaps TRBD1 or TRBD2 (6 bases each). The length of the CDR3 is 15 residues. Trimming removed 8 bases from V and 7 bases from J, with 21 bases in between. Germline V lookup: CDR1 SGHRS, CDR2 YFSETQ. CDR3 protein: CARRNERGVLGELFF. For the CDR3, the DNA is TGCGCCAGGAGGAATGAAAGGGGGGTACTCGGGGAGCTGTTTTTT. Complete variable domain (other parts from reference TRBV5-1 and TRBJ2-2): KAGVTQTPRYLIKTRGQQVTLSCSPISGHRSVSWYQQTPGQGLQFLFEYFSETQRNKGNFPGRFSGRQFSNSRSEMNVSTLELGDSALYLCARRNERGVLGELFFGEGSRLTVL.

V gene TRBV20-1 combines with J gene TRBJ2-5; D unclear. This CDR3 is 15 amino acids long. Germline CDR1 DFQATT, CDR2 SNEGSKA (reference sequence). Trimming cost V 5 bases and J 11 bases, with 27 bases left between them. The CDR3 nucleotides read TGCAGTGCTCCGGACCGGGCCACCCTAGGCAATGAGCAGTACTTC. It specifies CSAPDRATLGNEQYF.

This clonotype was observed at least ten times. The gene calls are TRBV12-3 or TRBV12-4 and TRBJ2-5, with D possibly TRBD1 on 5 matching bases. Trimming pared 5 bases from V and 1 base from J, leaving 23 bases between. The CDR3 totals 18 residues. The CDR3 loop reads CASSPLLIYPRVQETQYF. CDR3 nucleotide sequence: TGTGCCAGCAGTCCTCTCCTCATCTATCCCAGGGTCCAAGAGACCCAGTACTTC.

This clonotype was detected once. This may stem from a read error, because a much larger clone lies one nucleotide away. The chain links TRBV20-1 to TRBJ2-1; D is possibly TRBD1 (5 bases). Germline values: CDR1 DFQATT, CDR2 SNEGSKA (reference sequence). The CDR3 totals 11 residues. This chain's CDR3 is CRGQGGDEQFF. CDR3 sequence (DNA): TGCAGGGGCCAGGGTGGCGATGAGCAGTTCTTC.

This clonotype was observed many times. The chain carries TRBV30 and TRBJ2-7; maybe TRBD1 (6 bases). The germline gives CDR1 GTSNPN, CDR2 SVGIG (reference sequence). CDR3 size: 13 residues. V lost 2 bases, J lost 4 bases, and 12 bases lay in between. The CDR3 here is CAWSRTAFYEQYF. The CDR3 DNA reads as TGTGCCTGGAGTAGGACAGCCTTTTACGAGCAGTACTTC.

This rearrangement joins TRBV7-2 to TRBJ1-1; a possible D gene is TRBD1 (5 bases). The V end lost 5 bases, the J end lost 0 bases, and 22 bases lay between the germline ends. CDR3 length: 18 residues. Germline V gene lookup returns CDR1 SGHTA and CDR2 FQGNSA. CDR3 amino acids: CASSRLEKNRFMNTEAFF. The CDR3 region has the DNA TGTGCCAGCAGCAGACTAGAAAAAAACAGGTTCATGAACACTGAAGCTTTCTTT.